The sequence of this TCR beta chain was determined in a study of blood T cell repertoires in COVID-19. As for the study in general: T cells, B-cell-depleted T cells, or PBMCs supplied cDNA or gDNA.

This CDR3 has 14 amino acids. In germline, CDR1 is LGHNA, CDR2 YSLEER. Trimming took off 0 bases at V and 3 bases at J, with 8 bases between the two ends. The assay was immunoSEQ multiplex PCR, and TCRdb's table has in-frame clones only and misses some. Of around 40,000 clones in the sample, about 94% were seen once. The material sequenced was peripheral blood. The gene calls are TRBV4-3 and TRBJ1-1; D uncertain. This TCR derives from a human donor with active COVID-19. The donor label of this sample is uncertain. CDR3 sequence reads: CASSQEPGYTEAFF. CDR3 bases: TGCGCCAGCAGCCAAGAACCCGGTTACACTGAAGCTTTCTTT.